These 7 T cell receptor beta chains came from one sample sequenced in a study of early T cells in non-severe SARS-CoV-2 infection. TCRdb reprocessed the 5' RACE reads via MiXCR and lists one record per CDR3 protein. The sample contains tens of thousands of distinct CDR3 sequences, roughly 4.1% of which appear only once. Source material: whole blood. The receptors were gathered from an adult who was a healthcare worker with PCR-confirmed SARS-CoV-2 infection or an uninfected control (not recorded which).

CDR3 residues: CASSESGGSYNEQFF. The CDR3 DNA follows: TGTGCCAGCAGCGAGAGCGGGGGTTCCTACAATGAGCAGTTCTTC. The chain has TRBV9 and TRBJ2-1, with TRBD2 matching 8 bases. This CDR3 region has 15 residues. V was clipped by 3 bases and J by 1 base; unmatched bases: 3. CDR1 SGDLS and CDR2 YYNGEE come from the germline V gene.

CDR3 residues: CASSLRDSGAVEQFF. CDR3 nucleotides: TGTGCCAGCAGCTTAAGAGATAGCGGGGCCGTTGAGCAGTTCTTC. The chain recombines TRBV13 with TRBJ2-1; 8 bases match TRBD2. CDR3 length equals 15 residues. Germline V gene data show CDR1 as PRHDT and CDR2 as FYEKMQ (reference sequence). With V trimmed by 2 bases and J by 9 bases, 9 bases remained unmatched. Based on the CDR3 plus reference TRBV13 and TRBJ2-1, the full variable domain is AAGVIQSPRHLIKEKRETATLKCYPIPRHDTVYWYQQGPGQDPQFLISFYEKMQSDKGSIPDRFSAQQFSDYHSELNMSSLELGDSALYFCASSLRDSGAVEQFFGPGTRLTVL.

This clonotype was counted at least ten times. The chain couples TRBV7-9 to TRBJ2-1; D might be TRBD1 (7 bases). The CDR3 loop spans 15 amino acids. Germline V lookup: CDR1 SEHNR, CDR2 FQNEAQ (reference sequence). V shed 6 bases and J shed 4 bases, with 16 bases lying between them. CDR3 sequence (DNA): TGTGCCAGCAGTCATCGGGGGACAGTGTACAATGAGCAGTTCTTC. This translates into CASSHRGTVYNEQFF.

This clonotype has at least ten counts. V and J are TRBV18 and TRBJ1-5; the match to TRBD1 covers 7 bases. There are 16 residues in the CDR3. Germline values: CDR1 KGHSH, CDR2 LQKENI. The J segment lost 0 bases and the V segment lost 5 bases, leaving 7 bases of the junction unmatched. The CDR3 reads CASSRGGSYSNQPQHF. CDR3 nucleotides: TGTGCCAGCTCAAGAGGGGGCTCCTATAGCAATCAGCCCCAGCATTTT.

CDR3 coding DNA: TGCGCCAGCAGCCAGGACAGAACAGATACGCAGTATTTT. This codes for CASSQDRTDTQYF. The rearrangement joins TRBV5-1 to TRBJ2-3; TRBD1 might be the D (6 bases). The CDR3 loop spans 13 amino acids. From germline, CDR1 is SGHRS and CDR2 YFSETQ. Trimming pared 4 bases from V and 3 bases from J, leaving 9 bases between.

This clonotype was recorded at least ten times. The chain joins TRBV11-2 to TRBJ2-5; 11 bases are shared with TRBD2. With 6 bases clipped from V and 3 bases from J, the junction kept 6 bases outside the gene matches. CDR1 and CDR2 (germline): SGHAT, FQNNGV. The CDR3 spans 15 residues. CDR3 DNA: TGTGCCAGCAGAGCGATAGCGGGGGGGAAAGAGACCCAGTACTTC. It is translated as CASRAIAGGKETQYF.

This clonotype was seen only a few times. The V gene is TRBV9, the J gene TRBJ2-5, with no clear D. Trimming pared 1 base from V and 4 bases from J, leaving 14 bases between. The CDR3 spans 15 residues. The germline gives CDR1 SGDLS, CDR2 YYNGEE. The DNA for the CDR3 is TGTGCCAGCAGCGTATCGGAAGTTTCGGGAGAGACCCAGTACTTC. Protein: CASSVSEVSGETQYF.